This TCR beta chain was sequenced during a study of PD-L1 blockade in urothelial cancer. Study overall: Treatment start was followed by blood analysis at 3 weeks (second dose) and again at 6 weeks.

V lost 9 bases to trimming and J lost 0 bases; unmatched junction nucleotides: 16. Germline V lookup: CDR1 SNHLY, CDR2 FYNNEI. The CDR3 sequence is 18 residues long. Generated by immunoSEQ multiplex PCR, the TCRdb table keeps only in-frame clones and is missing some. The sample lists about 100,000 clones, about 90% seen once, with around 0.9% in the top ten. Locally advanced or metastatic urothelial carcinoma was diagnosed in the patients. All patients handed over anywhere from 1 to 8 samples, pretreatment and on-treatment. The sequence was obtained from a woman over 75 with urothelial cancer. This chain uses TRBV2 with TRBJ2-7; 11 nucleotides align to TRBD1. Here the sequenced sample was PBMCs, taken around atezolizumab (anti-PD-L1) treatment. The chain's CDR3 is CARQGGTGGNPYSYEQYF. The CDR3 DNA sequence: TGTGCCAGACAAGGCGGGACAGGGGGAAACCCATACTCCTACGAGCAGTACTTC.